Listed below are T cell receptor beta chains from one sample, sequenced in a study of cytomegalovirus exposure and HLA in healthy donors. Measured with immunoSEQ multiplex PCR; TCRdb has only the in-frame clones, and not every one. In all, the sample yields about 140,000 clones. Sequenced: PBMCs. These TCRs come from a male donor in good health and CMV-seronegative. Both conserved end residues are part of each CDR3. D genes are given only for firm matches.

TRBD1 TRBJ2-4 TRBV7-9 CASSLYRGSKNIQYF TGTGCCAGCAGCTTGTACAGGGGGTCCAAAAACATTCAGTACTTC
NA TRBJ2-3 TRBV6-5 CASNRAYGTDTQYF TGTGCCAGTAACAGGGCCTACGGCACAGATACGCAGTATTTT
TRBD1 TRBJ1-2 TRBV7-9 CASSPWDRDRYGYTF TGTGCCAGCAGCCCGTGGGACAGGGATCGCTATGGCTACACCTTC
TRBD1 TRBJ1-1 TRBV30 CAWSAWTGTEAFF TGTGCCTGGAGTGCTTGGACAGGGACTGAAGCTTTCTTT
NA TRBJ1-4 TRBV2 CASIGEGQNEKLFF TGTGCCAGCATTGGGGAGGGACAAAATGAAAAACTGTTTTTT
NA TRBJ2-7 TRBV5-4 CASSFDSTYEQYF TGTGCCAGCAGCTTTGACAGCACCTACGAGCAGTACTTC
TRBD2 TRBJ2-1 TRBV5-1 CASSLVTSGNEQFF TGCGCCAGCAGCTTGGTTACTAGCGGCAATGAGCAGTTCTTC
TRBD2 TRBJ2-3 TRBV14 CASSPRTSGRTWGDTQYF TGTGCCAGCAGTCCCCGGACTAGCGGGAGGACGTGGGGAGATACGCAGTATTTT
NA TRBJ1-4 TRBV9 CASSVSGTPNEKLFF TGTGCCAGCAGCGTAAGCGGGACCCCTAATGAAAAACTGTTTTTT
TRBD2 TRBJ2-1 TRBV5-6 CASSSTGTSGRAVGEQFF TGTGCCAGCAGCTCTACCGGGACTAGCGGGAGGGCCGTCGGTGAGCAGTTCTTC
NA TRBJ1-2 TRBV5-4 CASSLGGGLDGYTF TGTGCCAGCAGCCTGGGGGGGGGCCTGGATGGCTACACCTTC
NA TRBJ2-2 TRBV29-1 CSVGVGLRAGELFF TGCAGCGTTGGTGTTGGGCTAAGAGCCGGGGAGCTGTTTTTT
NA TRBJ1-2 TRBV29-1 CSVEESGWGGPDFDYGYTF TGCAGCGTTGAAGAATCGGGGTGGGGGGGCCCCGACTTCGACTATGGCTACACCTTC
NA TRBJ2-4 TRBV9 CASSVGSENIQYF TGTGCCAGCAGCGTCGGCAGCGAAAACATTCAGTACTTC
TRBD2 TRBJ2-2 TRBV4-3 CASSQVGASGRTGELFF TGCGCCAGCAGCCAAGTAGGGGCTAGCGGTAGAACCGGGGAGCTGTTTTTT
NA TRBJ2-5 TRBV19 CASSIYGETQYF TGTGCCAGTAGTATATACGGAGAGACCCAGTACTTC
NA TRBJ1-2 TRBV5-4 CASRPGSDPYGYTF TGTGCCAGCAGACCCGGGAGCGACCCCTATGGCTACACCTTC
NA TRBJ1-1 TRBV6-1 CASSVRVETEAFF TGTGCCAGCAGTGTGCGGGTTGAAACTGAAGCTTTCTTT
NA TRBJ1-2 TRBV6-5 CASSSRRGDGYTF TGTGCCAGCAGTTCCCGGAGGGGTGACGGCTACACCTTC
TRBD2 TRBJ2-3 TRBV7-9 CASSQTSGRMMAGDTQYF TGTGCCAGCAGCCAGACTAGCGGGAGGATGATGGCCGGGGATACGCAGTATTTT
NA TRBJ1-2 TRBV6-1 CASSAMGAGRDISYGYTF TGTGCCAGCAGTGCGATGGGGGCCGGGAGGGACATCAGTTATGGCTACACCTTC
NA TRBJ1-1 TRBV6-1 CASIGPPGTFF TGTGCCAGCATTGGCCCTCCGGGAACTTTCTTT
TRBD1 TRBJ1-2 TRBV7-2 CASSLEPGGRNYGYTF TGTGCCAGCAGCTTAGAGCCAGGGGGAAGGAACTATGGCTACACCTTC
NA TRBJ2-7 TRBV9 CASSAGNVADEQYF TGTGCCAGCAGCGCAGGGAACGTTGCGGACGAGCAGTACTTC
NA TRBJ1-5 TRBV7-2 CASSFGGRNQPQHF TGTGCCAGCAGCTTCGGGGGGCGCAATCAGCCCCAGCATTTT
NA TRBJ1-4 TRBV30 CAWSVRPSNEKLFF TGTGCCTGGAGTGTTCGGCCTAGTAATGAAAAACTGTTTTTT
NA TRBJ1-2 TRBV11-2 CASSRRGQWDYGYTF TGTGCCAGCAGCCGCCGCGGACAATGGGACTATGGCTACACCTTC
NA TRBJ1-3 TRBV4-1 CASSQDLTAYSGNTIYF TGCGCCAGCAGCCAAGATTTGACAGCATACTCCGGAAACACCATATATTTT
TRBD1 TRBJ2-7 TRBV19 CASSDRAGYEQYF TGTGCCAGTTCCGACAGGGCTGGCTACGAGCAGTACTTC
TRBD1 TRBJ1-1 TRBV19 CASSTTGVTEAFF TGTGCCAGTAGTACGACAGGGGTAACTGAAGCTTTCTTT
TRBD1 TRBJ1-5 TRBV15 CATELDRYSNQPQHF TGTGCCACTGAATTGGACAGGTATAGCAATCAGCCCCAGCATTTT
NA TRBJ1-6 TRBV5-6 CASSLVPGMGSPLHF TGTGCCAGCAGCTTGGTACCCGGGATGGGGTCACCCCTCCACTTT
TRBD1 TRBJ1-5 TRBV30 CAWGDRGRTKNQPQHF TGTGCCTGGGGGGACAGGGGCAGGACAAAAAATCAGCCCCAGCATTTT
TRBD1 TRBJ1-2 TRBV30 CAWSPPTGTNYGYTF TGTGCCTGGAGTCCTCCGACAGGGACTAACTATGGCTACACCTTC
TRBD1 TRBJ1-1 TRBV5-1 CASSLGQGVTEAFF TGCGCCAGCAGCCTGGGACAGGGGGTGACTGAAGCTTTCTTT
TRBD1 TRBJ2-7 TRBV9 CASSPRADRTYEQYF TGTGCCAGCAGCCCACGTGCGGACAGGACCTACGAGCAGTACTTC
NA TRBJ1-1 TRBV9 CASSVRQIDTEAFF TGTGCCAGCAGCGTAAGACAGATAGACACTGAAGCTTTCTTT
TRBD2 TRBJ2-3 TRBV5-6 CASSFLAGGITDTQYF TGTGCCAGCAGCTTCTTAGCGGGAGGGATCACAGATACGCAGTATTTT
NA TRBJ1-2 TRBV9 CASSPRGGGYGYTF TGTGCCAGCAGCCCCCGGGGAGGGGGCTATGGCTACACCTTC
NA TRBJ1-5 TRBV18 CASSPYDSNQPQHF TGTGCCAGCTCACCCTACGATAGCAATCAGCCCCAGCATTTT
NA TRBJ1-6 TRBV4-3 CASSQGGGAYSPLHF TGCGCCAGCAGCCAAGGAGGAGGTGCCTATTCACCCCTCCACTTT
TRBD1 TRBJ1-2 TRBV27 CASGSGGHYGYTF TGTGCCAGCGGTTCAGGGGGCCACTATGGCTACACCTTC
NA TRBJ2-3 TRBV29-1 CSVETTKTTDTQYF TGCAGCGTTGAGACTACGAAGACCACAGATACGCAGTATTTT
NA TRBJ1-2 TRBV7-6 CASSLGASNYGYTF TGTGCCAGCAGCTTGGGAGCCTCTAACTATGGCTACACCTTC
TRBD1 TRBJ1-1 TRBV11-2 CASGTGGLAEAFF TGTGCCAGCGGGACAGGGGGCTTGGCTGAAGCTTTCTTT
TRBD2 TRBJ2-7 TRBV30 CARRGSAGAYEQYF TGTGCCCGCCGAGGCTCGGCGGGGGCCTACGAGCAGTACTTC
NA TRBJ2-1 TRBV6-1 CASSSRFF TGTGCCAGCAGTTCCAGGTTCTTC
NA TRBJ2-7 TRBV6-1 CASSAPLLASYEQYF TGTGCCAGCAGTGCCCCCTTACTAGCTTCCTACGAGCAGTACTTC
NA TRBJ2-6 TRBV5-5 CASSPQGIRSGANVLTF TGTGCCAGCAGTCCCCAGGGGATAAGGTCTGGGGCCAACGTCCTGACTTTC
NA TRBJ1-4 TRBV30 CAWNKGLLTGSNEKLFF TGTGCCTGGAACAAAGGACTCCTGACAGGTTCTAATGAAAAACTGTTTTTT
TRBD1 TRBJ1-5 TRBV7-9 CASSLGTGPSNQPQHF TGTGCCAGCAGCTTAGGGACAGGGCCTAGCAATCAGCCCCAGCATTTT